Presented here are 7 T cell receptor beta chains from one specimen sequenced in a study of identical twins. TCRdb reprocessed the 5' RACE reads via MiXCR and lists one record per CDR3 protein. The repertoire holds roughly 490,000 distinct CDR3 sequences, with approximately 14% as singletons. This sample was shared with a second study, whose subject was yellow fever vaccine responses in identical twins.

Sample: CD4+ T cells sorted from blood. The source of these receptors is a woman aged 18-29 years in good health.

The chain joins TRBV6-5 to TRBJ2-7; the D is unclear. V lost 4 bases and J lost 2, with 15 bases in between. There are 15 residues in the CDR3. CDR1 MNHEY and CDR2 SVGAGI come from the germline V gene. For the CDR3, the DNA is TGTGCCAGCAGTTCCTCGCGATCTACCACCTACGAGCAGTACTTC. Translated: CASSSSRSTTYEQYF.

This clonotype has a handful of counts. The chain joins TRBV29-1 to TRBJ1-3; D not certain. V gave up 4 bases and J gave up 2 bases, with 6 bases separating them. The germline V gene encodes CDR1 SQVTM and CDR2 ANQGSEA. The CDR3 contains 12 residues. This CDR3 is CSVGIAGNTIYF. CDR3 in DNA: TGCAGCGTTGGGATTGCTGGAAACACCATATATTTT.

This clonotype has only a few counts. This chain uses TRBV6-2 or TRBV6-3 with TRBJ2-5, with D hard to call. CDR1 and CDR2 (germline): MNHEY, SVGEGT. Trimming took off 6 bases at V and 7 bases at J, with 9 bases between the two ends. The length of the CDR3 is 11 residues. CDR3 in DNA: TGTGCCAGCAGCCCCCGTGGGACCCAGTACTTC. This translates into CASSPRGTQYF.

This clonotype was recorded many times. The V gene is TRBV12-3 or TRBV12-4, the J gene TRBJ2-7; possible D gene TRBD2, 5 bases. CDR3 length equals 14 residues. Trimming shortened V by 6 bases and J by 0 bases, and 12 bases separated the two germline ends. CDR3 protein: CASRPLGLSYEQYF. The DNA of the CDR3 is TGTGCCAGCAGACCCTTAGGACTCTCCTACGAGCAGTACTTC.

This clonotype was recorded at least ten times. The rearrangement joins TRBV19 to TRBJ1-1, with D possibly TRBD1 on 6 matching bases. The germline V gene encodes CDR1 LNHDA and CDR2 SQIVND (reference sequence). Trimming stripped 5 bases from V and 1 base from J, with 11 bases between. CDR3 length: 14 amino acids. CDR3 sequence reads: CASSFGRGNTEAFF. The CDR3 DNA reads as TGTGCCAGTAGTTTTGGCAGGGGGAACACTGAAGCTTTCTTT.

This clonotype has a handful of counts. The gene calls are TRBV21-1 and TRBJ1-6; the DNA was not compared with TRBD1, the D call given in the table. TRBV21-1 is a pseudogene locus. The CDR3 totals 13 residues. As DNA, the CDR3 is TGTGCCAGCAGCGGGGCCGGCTGGTCACCCCTCCACTTT. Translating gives CASSGAGWSPLHF.

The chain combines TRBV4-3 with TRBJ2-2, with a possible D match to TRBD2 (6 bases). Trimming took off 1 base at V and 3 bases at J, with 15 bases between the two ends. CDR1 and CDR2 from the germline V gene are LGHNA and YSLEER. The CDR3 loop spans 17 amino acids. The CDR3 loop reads CASSQVGLILDTGELFF. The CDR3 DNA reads TGCGCCAGCAGCCAAGTAGGACTAATTCTGGACACCGGGGAGCTGTTTTTT.